The following is a T cell receptor beta chain sequence with its context. V shed 3 bases and J shed 4 bases, with 8 bases lying between them. CDR1 is SGHKS, CDR2 YYEKEE, per germline (reference sequence). The CDR3 length is 12 residues. The data derive from a study of T cells in localized non-small cell lung cancer. Clones were read by immunoSEQ multiplex PCR, and TCRdb kept only the in-frame ones, dropping some. Here the sample spans tens of thousands of clones, 86% being singletons. The source was peripheral blood, collected before any cancer treatment. This TCR was sampled from a woman aged 35 to 69 with stage I lung adenocarcinoma. The gene calls are TRBV5-5 and TRBJ2-7; D assignment may be TRBD1 or TRBD2 (5 bases each). This CDR3 is CASSWDGYEQYF. The CDR3 bases are TGTGCCAGCAGCTGGGACGGATACGAGCAGTACTTC.